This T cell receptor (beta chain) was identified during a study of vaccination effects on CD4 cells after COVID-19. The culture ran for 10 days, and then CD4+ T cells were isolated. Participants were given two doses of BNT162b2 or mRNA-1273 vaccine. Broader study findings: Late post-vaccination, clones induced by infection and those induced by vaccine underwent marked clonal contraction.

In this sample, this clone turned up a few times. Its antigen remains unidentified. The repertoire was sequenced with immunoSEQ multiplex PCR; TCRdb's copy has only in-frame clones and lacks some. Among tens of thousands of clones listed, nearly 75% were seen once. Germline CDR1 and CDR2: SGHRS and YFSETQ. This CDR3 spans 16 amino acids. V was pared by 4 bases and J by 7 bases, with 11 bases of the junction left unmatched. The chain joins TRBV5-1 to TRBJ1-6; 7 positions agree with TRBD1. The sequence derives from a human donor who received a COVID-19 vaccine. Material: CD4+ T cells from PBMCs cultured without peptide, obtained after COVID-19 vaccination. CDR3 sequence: CASSLRPGQQNSPLHF. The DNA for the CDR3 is TGCGCCAGCAGCCTTAGGCCGGGACAGCAAAATTCACCCCTCCACTTT.